This T cell receptor beta chain was found in a study of human T cells and chemical hapten exposure. In the study overall: Recorded diagnoses among the mostly female patients were alopecia areata, totalis or universalis. Small discrepancies in pooled library volume mainly accounted for the varying TCR yields per sample.

Per germline, CDR1 SEHNR and CDR2 FQNEAQ (reference sequence). Trimming pared 5 bases from V and 8 bases from J, leaving 22 bases between. This CDR3 region has 16 residues. The time point: pre-sensitization, week 0. Noted treatment: therapeutic diphenylcyclopropenone sensitization with weekly scalp DPC. Ahead of applying each patch test, blood was sampled. The total RNA was obtained from whole blood that was not fractionated. TCRdb re-called the RACE reads with MiXCR, one entry per CDR3 protein. This table holds about 250,000 distinct CDR3 sequences, approximately 7.5% found once. The sample in question was whole blood, obtained in connection with sensitization to the hapten diphenylcyclopropenone (DPC). This chain connects TRBV7-9 to TRBJ2-1; D tentatively reads TRBD1 or TRBD2 (5 bases each). This clonotype was obtained from a young man with alopecia areata. Some clones in this sample may be carry-over from other donors' samples. This chain's CDR3 is CASSPYSPERGHEQFF. CDR3 DNA: TGTGCCAGCAGCCCATATAGCCCTGAGAGGGGCCATGAGCAGTTCTTC.